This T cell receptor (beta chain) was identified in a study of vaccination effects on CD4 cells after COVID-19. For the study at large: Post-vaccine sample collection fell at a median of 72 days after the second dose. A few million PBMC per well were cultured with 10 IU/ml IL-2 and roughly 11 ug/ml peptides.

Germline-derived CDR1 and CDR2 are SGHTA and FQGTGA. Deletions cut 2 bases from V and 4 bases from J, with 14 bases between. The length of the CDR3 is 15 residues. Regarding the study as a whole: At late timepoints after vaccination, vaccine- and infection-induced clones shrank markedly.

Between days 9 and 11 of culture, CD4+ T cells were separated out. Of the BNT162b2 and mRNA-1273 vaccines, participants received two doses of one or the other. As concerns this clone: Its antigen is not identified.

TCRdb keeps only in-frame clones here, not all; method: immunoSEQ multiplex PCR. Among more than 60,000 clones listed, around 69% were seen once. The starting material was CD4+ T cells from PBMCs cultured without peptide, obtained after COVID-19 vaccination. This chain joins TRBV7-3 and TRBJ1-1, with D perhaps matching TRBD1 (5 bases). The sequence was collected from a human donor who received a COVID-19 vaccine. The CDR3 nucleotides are TGTGCCAGCAGCTTAGAACGGGGGGTGGTCACTGAAGCTTTCTTT. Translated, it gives CASSLERGVVTEAFF.